The rows below give T cell receptor beta chains drawn from one sample of a study of T-cell reconstitution after alpha-beta-depleted transplantation in children. TCRdb processed the PCR reads anew with MiXCR; each CDR3 protein has one entry. The repertoire consists of 540,000 or so distinct CDR3 sequences, with 23% occurring once and the leading ten covering roughly 14%. The material sequenced was PBMCs, mostly from graft donor cells, taken 360 days after TCRalphabeta/CD19-depleted stem cell transplant. These receptors were collected from a boy under two years old who had a stem cell transplant for acute myeloid leukemia, so the T cells may come from the graft donor. The conserved cysteine and the conserved F or W are not part of the CDR3 here. The D gene is left open where the match is weak. For some rows the clone size is stated as once, few or many, or as a class when expanded; others skip it.

d_call v_call clone_size cdr3_length cdr3_aa
NA TRBV7-9 NA 11 ASSLGIGDTQY
NA TRBV11-1 NA 14 ASSLRWGRRDTEAF
TRBD2 TRBV20-1 NA 14 SARASGGARAGELF
TRBD1 TRBV20-1 many 11 SARVAGGQPQH
NA TRBV20-1 NA 12 SASSGGRPGELF
TRBD2 TRBV6-2/TRBV6-3 few 14 ASSWASGRLYNEQF
TRBD1 TRBV5-1 few 13 ASSFRQGVNTEAF
TRBD1 TRBV29-1 many 12 SVRLDRGFEKLF
NA TRBV6-1 NA 14 ASSPYRDTSNYGYT
TRBD2 TRBV7-9 NA 15 ASSSQRLAGGLNEQF
NA TRBV4-3 NA 13 ASSHTTAPGNTIY
NA TRBV10-1 NA 13 ASSDKGERGETQY
NA TRBV6-1 few 14 ASSRSLQGRNQPQH
NA TRBV2 NA 13 ASSEVRGAKNIQY
TRBD1 TRBV20-1 NA 12 SARPQQGAPEAF
TRBD2 TRBV11-2 NA 16 ASSLEIAGGLNTGELF
NA TRBV12-3/TRBV12-4 many 12 ASSFWDNTDTQY
TRBD1 TRBV7-9 NA 14 ASSPTGQGGTDTQY
NA TRBV20-1 NA 12 SAPGTTDFEKLF
TRBD1 TRBV4-3 many 15 ASSQRDRGPTNEKLF
NA TRBV2 few 11 ASSEGVTGELF
TRBD2 TRBV6-5 many 14 ASSYSSSGDGNEQF
NA TRBV20-1 few 16 SAPIIPREPRRTDTQY
NA TRBV13 many 12 ASSFQETTDTQY
NA TRBV6-5 NA 13 ASSYLAGDDYGYT
NA TRBV28 many 12 ASRDLSGDSPLH
NA TRBV7-9 many 13 ASSTTGTPYNEQF
NA TRBV27 NA 11 ASSLKGVREQF
NA TRBV12-3/TRBV12-4 NA 13 ASTGGLSHLGTQY
NA TRBV5-5 NA 12 ASSWGNGGNEQF
NA TRBV20-1 few 9 SARVWNTQY
NA TRBV5-1 many 12 ASSLGRGAEKLF
NA TRBV7-2 few 11 ASRLQSNEKLF
NA TRBV7-8 many 12 ASSLMKRALMQY
TRBD1 TRBV20-1 few 14 SAARTGTGIKNIQY
TRBD1 TRBV12-3/TRBV12-4 many 15 ASRPGTGAAPYTEAF